The rows below give T cell receptor beta chains drawn from one sample of a study of control samples from healthy donors and cancer patients. Only in-frame clones appear in the TCRdb table, and some are missing; sequencing was by immunoSEQ multiplex PCR. The sample lists 97,000 or so clones; about 90% were seen once. Source material: blood. The receptors derive from a woman in her late teens or twenties in good health. CDR3s include the opening cysteine and the closing phenylalanine or tryptophan. A D gene is named only where the DNA matches it firmly. Clone sizes are given selectively: once, few, many, or a class where the clone is expanded.

clone size: .
D gene: TRBD2
V gene: TRBV2
J gene: TRBJ2-5
CDR3 DNA: TGTGCCAGCAGCGCGCCCCTAGCGGGGGGGCCGGAGACCCAGTACTTC
CDR3 protein: CASSAPLAGGPETQYF

clone size: .
D gene: .
V gene: TRBV7-9
J gene: TRBJ1-5
CDR3 DNA: TGTGCCAGCAGCGACTTGGATCGGCCCCAGCATTTT
CDR3 protein: CASSDLDRPQHF

clone size: few
D gene: .
V gene: TRBV29-1
J gene: TRBJ1-5
CDR3 DNA: TGCAGCGTGGGAAGCCCTACGCAGCCCCAGCATTTT
CDR3 protein: CSVGSPTQPQHF

clone size: .
D gene: TRBD1
V gene: TRBV2
J gene: TRBJ1-1
CDR3 DNA: TGTGCCAGCAGTGAGCAGGGGGGGAGACTGAACACTGAAGCTTTCTTT
CDR3 protein: CASSEQGGRLNTEAFF

clone size: .
D gene: .
V gene: TRBV9
J gene: TRBJ1-3
CDR3 DNA: TGTGCCAGCAGCGCCTGGGGACGTACCTCTGGAAACACCATATATTTT
CDR3 protein: CASSAWGRTSGNTIYF

clone size: .
D gene: .
V gene: TRBV2
J gene: TRBJ1-6
CDR3 DNA: TGTGCCAGCAGTCTCACTCCGACCGGGGGACCCCTCCACTTT
CDR3 protein: CASSLTPTGGPLHF

clone size: .
D gene: .
V gene: TRBV7-8
J gene: TRBJ2-2
CDR3 DNA: TGTGCCAGCAGCTTTCAGAGTGGATCGAACACCGGGGAGCTGTTTTTT
CDR3 protein: CASSFQSGSNTGELFF

clone size: .
D gene: TRBD1
V gene: TRBV5-5
J gene: TRBJ1-2
CDR3 DNA: TGTGCCAGCAGCTTGGTTCAGGGGGCCTCCTACTATGGCTACACCTTC
CDR3 protein: CASSLVQGASYYGYTF

clone size: once
D gene: .
V gene: TRBV6-6
J gene: TRBJ1-1
CDR3 DNA: TGTGCCAGCAGTTACTCGTTTCTTGACCGGGAAGCTTTCTTT
CDR3 protein: CASSYSFLDREAFF

clone size: .
D gene: TRBD1
V gene: TRBV5-5
J gene: TRBJ2-2
CDR3 DNA: TGTGCCAGCAGCCCCGGGGACAGGGGAACCGGGGAGCTGTTTTTT
CDR3 protein: CASSPGDRGTGELFF

clone size: .
D gene: TRBD1
V gene: TRBV12-3/TRBV12-4
J gene: TRBJ1-1
CDR3 DNA: TGTGCCAGCAGTAACCCGACAGGGATTGAAGCTTTCTTT
CDR3 protein: CASSNPTGIEAFF

clone size: .
D gene: TRBD1
V gene: TRBV7-9
J gene: TRBJ1-5
CDR3 DNA: TGTGCCAGCAGTTCAACCGGGACAGGGAGATCAAGTCAGCCCCAGCATTTT
CDR3 protein: CASSSTGTGRSSQPQHF

clone size: .
D gene: TRBD2
V gene: TRBV27
J gene: TRBJ2-3
CDR3 DNA: TGTGCCAGCAGGACAGCGGGGGCGGCCACAGATACGCAGTATTTT
CDR3 protein: CASRTAGAATDTQYF

clone size: .
D gene: .
V gene: TRBV24-1
J gene: TRBJ2-3
CDR3 DNA: TGTGCCACCAGTGATCCCCAGGGCCTGCGAGAAGATACGCAGTATTTT
CDR3 protein: CATSDPQGLREDTQYF

clone size: .
D gene: .
V gene: TRBV19
J gene: TRBJ1-4
CDR3 DNA: TGTGCCAGTACCCGAGACGGGGGCAGTTCAGGGGAAAAACTGTTTTTT
CDR3 protein: CASTRDGGSSGEKLFF

clone size: .
D gene: TRBD1
V gene: TRBV5-6
J gene: TRBJ2-5
CDR3 DNA: TGTGCCAGCAGGGGACAGGGCGGTGAAGAGACCCAGTACTTC
CDR3 protein: CASRGQGGEETQYF

clone size: .
D gene: .
V gene: TRBV6-2/TRBV6-3
J gene: TRBJ2-5
CDR3 DNA: TGTGCCAGCAGTTACGCAGAGACCCAGTACTTC
CDR3 protein: CASSYAETQYF

clone size: .
D gene: .
V gene: TRBV12-5
J gene: TRBJ2-3
CDR3 DNA: TGTGCTAGTGGTTTGTCAACTAGCACAGATACGCAGTATTTT
CDR3 protein: CASGLSTSTDTQYF

clone size: .
D gene: .
V gene: TRBV6-5
J gene: TRBJ1-4
CDR3 DNA: TGTGCCAGCAAGGTCTGGGGCCAGTCTTTGGAAAAACTGTTTTTT
CDR3 protein: CASKVWGQSLEKLFF

clone size: .
D gene: .
V gene: TRBV7-8
J gene: TRBJ1-4
CDR3 DNA: TGTGCCAGCAGCTTCGAGACTGTCTCAACTAATGAAAAACTGTTTTTT
CDR3 protein: CASSFETVSTNEKLFF

clone size: .
D gene: .
V gene: TRBV2
J gene: TRBJ1-1
CDR3 DNA: TGTGCCAGCAGTGAATACCGGGGACTGAACACTGAAGCTTTCTTT
CDR3 protein: CASSEYRGLNTEAFF

clone size: .
D gene: .
V gene: TRBV7-2
J gene: TRBJ2-3
CDR3 DNA: TGTGCCAGCAGCGCCTCCCGGGGTACGCAGTATTTT
CDR3 protein: CASSASRGTQYF

clone size: .
D gene: .
V gene: TRBV7-9
J gene: TRBJ1-1
CDR3 DNA: TGTGCCAGCAGCTTAGACGGAATGAACACTGAAGCTTTCTTT
CDR3 protein: CASSLDGMNTEAFF

clone size: .
D gene: TRBD2
V gene: TRBV5-4
J gene: TRBJ2-3
CDR3 DNA: TGTGCCAGCAGCTTGGCCGGGGGGGGCGCTAGCACAGATACGCAGTATTTT
CDR3 protein: CASSLAGGGASTDTQYF

clone size: .
D gene: .
V gene: TRBV5-1
J gene: TRBJ2-1
CDR3 DNA: TGCGCCAGCAGATTAAGCCCCTCCAATGAGCAGTTCTTC
CDR3 protein: CASRLSPSNEQFF

clone size: .
D gene: .
V gene: TRBV25-1
J gene: TRBJ1-6
CDR3 DNA: TGTGCCAGCAGCCCAGGGGCGGCGGGAAATTCACCCCTCCACTTT
CDR3 protein: CASSPGAAGNSPLHF

clone size: .
D gene: .
V gene: TRBV29-1
J gene: TRBJ1-2
CDR3 DNA: TGCAGCGTCCTGGAGAGCTATGGCTACACCTTC
CDR3 protein: CSVLESYGYTF

clone size: .
D gene: .
V gene: TRBV5-1
J gene: TRBJ2-1
CDR3 DNA: TGCGCCAGCAGCTTGCAGGGGAATTACAATGAGCAGTTCTTC
CDR3 protein: CASSLQGNYNEQFF

clone size: few
D gene: .
V gene: TRBV11-2
J gene: TRBJ2-5
CDR3 DNA: TGTGCCAGCAGTTACGACGGACAGACCCAGTACTTC
CDR3 protein: CASSYDGQTQYF

clone size: once
D gene: TRBD1
V gene: TRBV19
J gene: TRBJ2-5
CDR3 DNA: TGTGCCAGTACCACCGGGACAGGGGGAGAGACCCAGTACTTC
CDR3 protein: CASTTGTGGETQYF

clone size: once
D gene: .
V gene: TRBV24-1
J gene: TRBJ1-1
CDR3 DNA: TGTGCCACCATGAAAGGGACTGAAGCTTTCTTT
CDR3 protein: CATMKGTEAFF

clone size: few
D gene: .
V gene: TRBV4-1
J gene: TRBJ1-2
CDR3 DNA: TGCGCCAGCAGCCAAGAACCACAGGTCGATGGCTACACCTTC
CDR3 protein: CASSQEPQVDGYTF

clone size: .
D gene: TRBD1
V gene: TRBV24-1
J gene: TRBJ1-4
CDR3 DNA: TGTGCCACCAGTGACCCTGGACAGGGGGAAAAACTGTTTTTT
CDR3 protein: CATSDPGQGEKLFF

clone size: .
D gene: TRBD1
V gene: TRBV5-8
J gene: TRBJ1-6
CDR3 DNA: TGTGCCAGCAGCTTTCGTGGGACAGGGAGGAATTCACCCCTCCACTTT
CDR3 protein: CASSFRGTGRNSPLHF

clone size: .
D gene: .
V gene: TRBV6-5
J gene: TRBJ2-2
CDR3 DNA: TGTGCCAGCAGACGACAGGTCACCGGGGAGCTGTTTTTT
CDR3 protein: CASRRQVTGELFF

clone size: .
D gene: .
V gene: TRBV6-4
J gene: TRBJ2-2
CDR3 DNA: TGTGCCAGCAGTGACTGGACGAAAGGGCAGAACACCGGGGAGCTGTTTTTT
CDR3 protein: CASSDWTKGQNTGELFF

clone size: .
D gene: TRBD1
V gene: TRBV12-5
J gene: TRBJ1-5
CDR3 DNA: TGTGCTAGTGGTTTGGCCGGGACAGGAAATCAGCCCCAGCATTTT
CDR3 protein: CASGLAGTGNQPQHF

clone size: once
D gene: TRBD2
V gene: TRBV18
J gene: TRBJ2-3
CDR3 DNA: TGTGCCAGCTCACCGACTAGCGGCACAGATACGCAGTATTTT
CDR3 protein: CASSPTSGTDTQYF

clone size: .
D gene: .
V gene: TRBV5-4
J gene: TRBJ2-7
CDR3 DNA: TGTGCCAGCAGCTTGGATTGGGGGCGCGACGAGCAGTACTTC
CDR3 protein: CASSLDWGRDEQYF

clone size: .
D gene: .
V gene: TRBV11-2
J gene: TRBJ2-4
CDR3 DNA: TGTGCCAGCAGCTTACCGCTCGGGGCGCGGGGACCGAGGGACATTCAGTACTTC
CDR3 protein: CASSLPLGARGPRDIQYF

clone size: .
D gene: .
V gene: TRBV5-1
J gene: TRBJ2-7
CDR3 DNA: TGCGCCAGCAGCTTGGGTGGGGGGACCCTATCCTACGAGCAGTACTTC
CDR3 protein: CASSLGGGTLSYEQYF

clone size: .
D gene: TRBD1
V gene: TRBV4-3
J gene: TRBJ1-4
CDR3 DNA: TGCGCCAGCAGCCAAGATTGGGACAGAGATGAAAAACTGTTTTTT
CDR3 protein: CASSQDWDRDEKLFF

clone size: .
D gene: .
V gene: TRBV7-2
J gene: TRBJ1-5
CDR3 DNA: TGTGCCAGCAGCTTACCCATAATAAATCAGCCCCAGCATTTT
CDR3 protein: CASSLPIINQPQHF

clone size: .
D gene: .
V gene: TRBV6-5
J gene: TRBJ2-1
CDR3 DNA: TGTGCCAGCAGCCGGGACTTTAACAATGAGCAGTTCTTC
CDR3 protein: CASSRDFNNEQFF

clone size: .
D gene: .
V gene: TRBV5-4
J gene: TRBJ1-1
CDR3 DNA: TGTGCCAGCACCGACACTAGGGAGTTGACTGAAGCTTTCTTT
CDR3 protein: CASTDTRELTEAFF

clone size: .
D gene: TRBD1
V gene: TRBV30
J gene: TRBJ2-5
CDR3 DNA: TGTGCCTGGAGTATCGACAGGGGTCGAGAGACCCAGTACTTC
CDR3 protein: CAWSIDRGRETQYF

clone size: .
D gene: .
V gene: TRBV19
J gene: TRBJ1-6
CDR3 DNA: TGTGCCAGTAGTATCCGTTGGCAAAAGCCGACACCCCTCCACTTT
CDR3 protein: CASSIRWQKPTPLHF

clone size: .
D gene: .
V gene: TRBV12-3/TRBV12-4
J gene: TRBJ1-2
CDR3 DNA: TGTGCCAGCAGTTTCGGGGGAGGCTACACCTTC
CDR3 protein: CASSFGGGYTF

clone size: .
D gene: .
V gene: TRBV6-5
J gene: TRBJ2-7
CDR3 DNA: TGTGCCAGCAGCCCCGAAAGCCCGCTCTACGAGCAGTACTTC
CDR3 protein: CASSPESPLYEQYF

clone size: .
D gene: TRBD1
V gene: TRBV7-9
J gene: TRBJ1-1
CDR3 DNA: TGTGCCAGCAGCTACACGACAGGGTACACTGAAGCTTTCTTT
CDR3 protein: CASSYTTGYTEAFF

clone size: .
D gene: TRBD2
V gene: TRBV7-2
J gene: TRBJ2-7
CDR3 DNA: TGTGCCAGCAGCTTCAACCCGACTAGCGGGGGACCCTACGAGCAGTACTTC
CDR3 protein: CASSFNPTSGGPYEQYF

clone size: .
D gene: .
V gene: TRBV5-8
J gene: TRBJ2-1
CDR3 DNA: TGTGCCAGCAGCTTGGGCCCTAATACGATCTATGAGCAGTTCTTC
CDR3 protein: CASSLGPNTIYEQFF